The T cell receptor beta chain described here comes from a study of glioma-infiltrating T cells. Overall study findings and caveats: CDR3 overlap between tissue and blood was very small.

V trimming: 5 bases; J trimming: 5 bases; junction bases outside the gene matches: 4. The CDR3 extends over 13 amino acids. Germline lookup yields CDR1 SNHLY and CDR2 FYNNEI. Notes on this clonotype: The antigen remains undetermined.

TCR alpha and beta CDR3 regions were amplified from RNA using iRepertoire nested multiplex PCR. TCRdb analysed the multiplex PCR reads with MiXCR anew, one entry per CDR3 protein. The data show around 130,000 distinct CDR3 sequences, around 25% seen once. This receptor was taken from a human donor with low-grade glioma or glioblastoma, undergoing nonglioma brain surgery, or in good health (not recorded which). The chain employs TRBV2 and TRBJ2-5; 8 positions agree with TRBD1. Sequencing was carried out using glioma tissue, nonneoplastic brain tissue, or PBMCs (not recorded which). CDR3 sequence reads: CASSRQGIETQYF. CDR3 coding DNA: TGTGCCAGCAGTAGACAGGGGATTGAGACCCAGTACTTC.